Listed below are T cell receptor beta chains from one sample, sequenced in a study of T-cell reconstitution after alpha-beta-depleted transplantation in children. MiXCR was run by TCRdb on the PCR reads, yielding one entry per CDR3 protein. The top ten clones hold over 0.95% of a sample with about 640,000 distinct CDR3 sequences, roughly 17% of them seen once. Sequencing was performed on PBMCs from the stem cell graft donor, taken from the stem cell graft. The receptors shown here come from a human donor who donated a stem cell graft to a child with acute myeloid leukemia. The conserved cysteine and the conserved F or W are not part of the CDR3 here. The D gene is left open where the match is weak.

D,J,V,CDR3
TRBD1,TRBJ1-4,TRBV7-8,ASSLGTGTGKLF
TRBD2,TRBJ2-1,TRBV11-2,ASSLRGAGGVGNEQF
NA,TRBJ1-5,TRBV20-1,SAREPVTSNQPQH
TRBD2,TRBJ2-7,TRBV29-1,SVAGLAGRQAYEQY
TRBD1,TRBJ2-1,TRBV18,ASSPRGQSADNEQF
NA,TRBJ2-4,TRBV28,ASYAKNIQY
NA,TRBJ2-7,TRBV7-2,ASSLVGYYEQY
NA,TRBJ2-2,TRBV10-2,ASSETRAGELF
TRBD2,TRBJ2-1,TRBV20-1,SARDRGASGVTYNEQF
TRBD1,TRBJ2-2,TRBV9,ASSVEDRENTGELF
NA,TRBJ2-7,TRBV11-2,ASSANPDHEQY
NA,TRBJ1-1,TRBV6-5,ASRRGGTEAF
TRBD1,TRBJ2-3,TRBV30,AWRYTIPGQATDTQY
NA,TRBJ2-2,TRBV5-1,ASSLERAAGELF
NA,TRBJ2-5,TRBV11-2,ASSLGVGGETQY
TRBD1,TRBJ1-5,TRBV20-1,SHPRDRGNQPQH
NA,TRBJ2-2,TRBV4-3,ASSQGPAIGELF
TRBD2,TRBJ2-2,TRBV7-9,ASSSTSGGLTGELF
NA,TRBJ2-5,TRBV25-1,ASSPDGPTPQETQY
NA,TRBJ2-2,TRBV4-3,ASSQGYEVWTGELF
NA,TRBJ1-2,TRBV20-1,SARTFPEGYT
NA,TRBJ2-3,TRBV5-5,ASSLGTGLSTDTQY
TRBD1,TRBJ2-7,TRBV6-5,ASSYSHRTGGYEQY
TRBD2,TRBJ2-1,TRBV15,ATSKGLAGRDNEQF
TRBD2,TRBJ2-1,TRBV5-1,ASSPEPSGGVYNEQF
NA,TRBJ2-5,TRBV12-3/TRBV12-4,ASSLLEETQY
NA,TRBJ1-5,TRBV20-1,SATSGDRGQPQH
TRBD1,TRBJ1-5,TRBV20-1,SAGRGQGNQPQH
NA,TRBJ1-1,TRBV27,ASSFLQENTEAF
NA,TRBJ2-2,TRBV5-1,ASSLLAGPTNTGELF
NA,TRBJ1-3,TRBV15,ATSRDKTAGNTIY
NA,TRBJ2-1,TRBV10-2,ASSESGGTYNEQF
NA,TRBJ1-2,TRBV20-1,CARDQSEQALDYGYT
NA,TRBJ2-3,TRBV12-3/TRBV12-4,ASSAGWRGVTDTQY
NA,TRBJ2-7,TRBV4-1,ASSQARSRTYEQY
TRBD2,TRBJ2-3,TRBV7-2,ASRSTSGGPDTQY
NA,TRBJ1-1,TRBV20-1,SARLLPRNTEAF
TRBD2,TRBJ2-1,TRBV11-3,ASSHSGGSGNEQF
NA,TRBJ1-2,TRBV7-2,ASSPTAGPYGYT
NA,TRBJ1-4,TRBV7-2,ASSLDLRTTNEKLF
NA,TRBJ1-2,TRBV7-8,ASSLAVGGALSYGYT
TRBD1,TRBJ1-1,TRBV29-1,SVEGTGGFTEAF
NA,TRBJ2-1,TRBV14,ASSQGTFEQF
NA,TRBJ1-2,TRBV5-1,ASSLRDTGGYT
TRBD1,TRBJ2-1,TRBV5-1,ASSFSGTGAYNEQF
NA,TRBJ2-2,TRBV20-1,GVEQFDTGELF
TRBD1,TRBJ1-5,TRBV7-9,ASRRPGGQPSIQPQH
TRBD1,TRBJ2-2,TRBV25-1,ASSEPVRQGTGELF
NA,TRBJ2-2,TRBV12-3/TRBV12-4,ASSLNGFYTGELF
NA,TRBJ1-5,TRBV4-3,ASSQDVGKQPQH
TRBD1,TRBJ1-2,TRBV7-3,ASSFTDRTNYGYT
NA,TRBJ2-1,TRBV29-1,SVDRSSYNEQF
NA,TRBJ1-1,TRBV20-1,SARDLESRNTEAF
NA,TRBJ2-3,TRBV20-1,SARDFGDGTDTQY
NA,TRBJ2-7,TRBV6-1,ASSGLGEQY
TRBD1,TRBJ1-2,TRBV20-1,SASGTGNYGYT
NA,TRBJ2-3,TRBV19,ASSISVSTDTQY